This passage covers 27 T cell receptor beta chains from one sample sequenced in a study of T-cell memory formation after mild COVID-19. Using its own MiXCR run on the 5' RACE reads, TCRdb lists one record per CDR3 protein. Of roughly 380,000 distinct CDR3 sequences in the sample, around 28% are singletons; the top ten hold less than 15%. Sequenced material: PBMCs or a T cell subset sorted from them (not recorded which). The receptors were sampled from an adult woman who had mild COVID-19 (a few samples of this study predate the infection). Cell type and time point are not known.

The chain uses TRBV20-1 and TRBJ2-7; 8 bases fit TRBD2. Germline V gene data show CDR1 as DFQATT and CDR2 as SNEGSKA (reference sequence). This CDR3 contains 15 residues. V was pared by 3 bases and J by 1 base, with 8 bases of the junction left unmatched. The CDR3 here is CSASRVLAASYEQYF. CDR3 sequence (DNA): TGCAGTGCTAGTAGGGTACTAGCGGCATCCTACGAGCAGTACTTC.

This chain joins TRBV5-5 and TRBJ2-7; D is ambiguous. CDR1 SGHKS and CDR2 YYEKEE come from the germline V gene (reference sequence). The CDR3 covers 12 residues. Trimming removed 7 bases from V and 7 bases from J, with 15 bases in between. This chain's CDR3 is CASSVGDEEQYF. The CDR3 coding sequence is TGTGCCAGCTCAGTTGGGGATGAAGAGCAGTACTTC.

The chain recombines TRBV5-1 with TRBJ2-3; 7 nucleotides line up with TRBD1. The CDR3 sequence is 16 residues long. The V segment lost 4 bases and the J segment 4 bases; nucleotides outside the gene matches: 12. Germline CDR1 SGHRS, CDR2 YFSETQ. The CDR3 is CASSLGTVGSADTQYF. CDR3 in DNA: TGCGCCAGCAGCCTGGGGACAGTGGGCAGTGCAGATACGCAGTATTTT.

This clonotype was observed a handful of times. CDR3 sequence (DNA): TGTGCCAGCAGGGACAGGGCAAATTCACCCCTCCACTTT. It is translated as CASRDRANSPLHF. The J gene is TRBJ1-6, the V gene TRBV12-3 or TRBV12-4; 8 bases are a match to TRBD1. CDR3 length: 13 amino acids. The J segment lost 7 bases and the V segment lost 6 bases, leaving 2 bases of the junction unmatched.

The chain is built from TRBV4-3 and TRBJ2-1; TRBD1 aligns across 8 bases. The CDR3 has 15 amino acids. Germline V gene lookup returns CDR1 LGHNA and CDR2 YSLEER. The J segment lost 7 bases and the V segment lost 3 bases, leaving 8 bases of the junction unmatched. The CDR3 reads CASSQEPDRGNEQFF. The CDR3 DNA follows: TGCGCCAGCAGCCAGGAGCCCGACAGGGGTAATGAGCAGTTCTTC.

The V gene is TRBV10-3, the J gene TRBJ2-4; TRBD2 is a possible D gene (5 bases). Germline assignment: CDR1 ENHRY and CDR2 SYGVKD. V lost 0 bases and J 0 bases, leaving 12 bases between the germline ends. This CDR3 contains 17 residues. The DNA for the CDR3 is TGTGCCATCAGTGAGTCCGTAGAGGGCTTAGCCAAAAACATTCAGTACTTC. This gives the protein CAISESVEGLAKNIQYF.

This clonotype was counted only a few times. This rearrangement joins TRBV4-2 to TRBJ2-1; no firm D call. Germline CDR1 reads LGHNA; CDR2 reads YNFKEQ. The length of the CDR3 is 14 residues. V lost 4 bases to trimming and J lost 2 bases, with 9 bases between them. In nucleotides, the CDR3 is TGTGCCAGCAGCCCGACGGGTGCCTACAATGAGCAGTTCTTC. It specifies CASSPTGAYNEQFF.

This clonotype was observed a few times. The chain uses TRBV10-3 and TRBJ2-7; a possible D gene is TRBD1 (6 bases). The germline V and J ends were trimmed by 2 bases and 0 bases, with 14 bases remaining between them. The CDR3 consists of 16 residues. Germline loops: CDR1 ENHRY, CDR2 SYGVKD. The CDR3 nucleotides read TGTGCCATCAGTGAGACCCGGACAGCCAGCTCCTACGAGCAGTACTTC. Protein sequence: CAISETRTASSYEQYF.

The chain has TRBV18 and TRBJ1-1; D remains unclear. Trimming took 6 bases from V and 5 from J, leaving 7 bases between them. CDR1 KGHSH and CDR2 LQKENI come from the germline V gene. This CDR3 spans 11 amino acids. CDR3 sequence reads: CASSRETEAFF. Written as DNA, the CDR3 is TGTGCCAGCTCTCGGGAAACTGAAGCTTTCTTT.

CDR3 in amino acids: CASSFVTGVYNEQFF. DNA of the CDR3: TGTGCCAGCAGCTTCGTGACAGGAGTGTACAATGAGCAGTTCTTC. This chain links TRBV5-4 with TRBJ2-1; D perhaps matches TRBD1 (6 bases). The CDR3 runs 15 residues. Between the trimmed V and J ends, which lost 2 bases and 4 bases, there was a span of 13 bases. CDR1 is SGHNT and CDR2 is YYREEE in the germline V gene (reference sequence).

CDR3 sequence reads: CASSFSGTGTDTQYF. The CDR3 DNA follows: TGTGCCAGCAGCTTTAGCGGGACGGGTACAGATACGCAGTATTTT. This chain uses TRBV7-3 with TRBJ2-3; 8 nucleotides align to TRBD2. The germline gives CDR1 SGHTA, CDR2 FQGTGA. J lost 3 bases, V lost 3 bases, and 5 bases had no gene match. The CDR3 has 15 residues.

The gene calls are TRBV20-1 and TRBJ2-3; 10 bases align to TRBD2. With V trimmed by 6 bases and J by 13 bases, 16 bases remained unmatched. The CDR3 consists of 14 residues. Germline V gene sequence: CDR1 DFQATT, CDR2 SNEGSKA (reference sequence). In DNA, the CDR3 is TGCAGTGCCAGGACTAGCGGAACCCCTACGGGGAAGTATTTT. Protein: CSARTSGTPTGKYF.

This clonotype was seen a handful of times. The chain carries TRBV7-2 and TRBJ2-5, with a weak D call TRBD2 (5 bases). The CDR3 loop spans 16 amino acids. The ends were cut back, 5 bases at V and 2 bases at J, with 18 bases in the middle. Germline CDR1 is SGHTA and CDR2 is FQGNSA. CDR3 amino acids: CASSGRTLALQETQYF. The CDR3 DNA follows: TGTGCCAGCAGCGGCCGGACTCTAGCCTTACAAGAGACCCAGTACTTC.

This clonotype has a count of ten or more. CDR3 DNA: TGTGCCAGCAGCTTGATTTCCTCCTACGAGCAGTACTTC. Amino acid sequence: CASSLISSYEQYF. This chain connects TRBV7-9 to TRBJ2-7, with D uncertain. The CDR3 covers 13 residues. In germline, CDR1 is SEHNR, CDR2 FQNEAQ (reference sequence). Trimming cost V 3 bases and J 0 bases, with 6 bases left between them.

This chain uses TRBV6-5 with TRBJ1-2, with TRBD1 matching 8 bases. Germline V lookup: CDR1 MNHEY, CDR2 SVGAGI. The CDR3 runs 14 residues. J lost 3 bases, V lost 7 bases, and 7 bases had no gene match. The CDR3: CASNRQGYDYGYTF. The CDR3 DNA reads as TGTGCCAGCAATAGACAGGGGTACGACTATGGCTACACCTTC.

This clonotype was seen a few times. The rearrangement links TRBV11-1 to TRBJ2-3; TRBD2 matches 8 bases. Germline loops: CDR1 SGHAT, CDR2 FQDESV (reference sequence). Trimming took 5 bases from V and 1 from J; bases not matched to a gene: 20. The CDR3 sequence is 20 residues long. Written as DNA, the CDR3 is TGTGCCAGCAGCCCCCGTGCGGGCGCGGGACTAGAAGAACGCACAGATACGCAGTATTTT. Its protein product is CASSPRAGAGLEERTDTQYF.

V usage is TRBV24-1 and J usage is TRBJ2-5, with D hard to call. Germline V gene lookup returns CDR1 KGHDR and CDR2 SFDVKD. The V end lost 2 bases, the J end lost 3 bases, and 12 bases lay between the germline ends. CDR3 length equals 15 residues. The CDR3 reads CATSDSYRPKETQYF. In DNA, the CDR3 is TGTGCCACCAGTGATTCCTACCGACCGAAAGAGACCCAGTACTTC.

The table lists this clonotype with a few counts. The genes are TRBV29-1 and TRBJ1-1; unclear D gene. Trimming took 7 bases from V and 1 from J, leaving 16 bases between them. From germline, CDR1 is SQVTM and CDR2 ANQGSEA. The length of the CDR3 is 14 residues. The CDR3 DNA sequence: TGCAGCGCCCGGTACGATGGGTGGAACACTGAAGCTTTCTTT. Amino acid sequence: CSARYDGWNTEAFF.

This clonotype was counted a few times. This sequence joins TRBV24-1 and TRBJ2-1; D unresolved. Germline assignment: CDR1 KGHDR and CDR2 SFDVKD. V was pared by 2 bases and J by 5 bases, with 3 bases between. The length of the CDR3 is 12 residues. CDR3 sequence reads: CATSDSNNEQFF. CDR3 coding DNA: TGTGCCACCAGTGATTCCAACAATGAGCAGTTCTTC.

This clonotype was found a few times. The rearrangement links TRBV7-2 to TRBJ1-2; TRBD1 aligns across 9 bases. The CDR3 runs to 16 residues. CDR1 is SGHTA, CDR2 FQGNSA, per germline. The V gene end was trimmed by 5 bases and the J gene end by 2 bases; junction bases not matched to a gene: 9. CDR3 DNA: TGTGCCAGCAGCCCGACAGGGGGACAGGGCAACTATGGCTACACCTTC. Encoded protein: CASSPTGGQGNYGYTF.

This clonotype occurred a few times. The J gene is TRBJ2-3, the V gene TRBV27, with a weak D call TRBD2 (6 bases). From germline, CDR1 is MNHEY and CDR2 SMNVEV (reference sequence). CDR3 length: 14 residues. Trimming took 5 bases from V and 4 from J, leaving 13 bases between them. The CDR3 region is CASSPPRRADTQYF. The CDR3 DNA is TGTGCCAGCAGTCCTCCAAGGAGGGCAGATACGCAGTATTTT.

This clonotype came up once. The gene calls are TRBV29-1 and TRBJ1-2; D is undetermined. Trimming cost V 4 bases and J 2 bases, with 5 bases left between them. The CDR3 is 11 amino acids. Per germline, CDR1 SQVTM and CDR2 ANQGSEA. The CDR3 spells CSVAINYGYTF. Here the CDR3 DNA reads TGCAGCGTTGCCATAAACTATGGCTACACCTTC.

This sequence joins TRBV6-5 and TRBJ1-3, with TRBD1 matching over 7 bases. J was trimmed by 4 bases and V by 5 bases; bases with no gene match: 5. CDR3 length: 14 residues. Germline CDR1 and CDR2: MNHEY and SVGAGI. This CDR3 is CASSLRGAGNTIYF. In DNA, the CDR3 is TGTGCCAGCAGTCTCAGGGGGGCGGGAAACACCATATATTTT.

V is TRBV25-1 and J is TRBJ2-7, with 7 bases aligning to TRBD1. Germline V gene sequence: CDR1 MGHDK, CDR2 SYGVNS. After removal of 2 bases from V and 7 bases from J, the junction contained 5 bases not matched to a gene. This CDR3 has 13 amino acids. The CDR3 protein is CASSEPTGAEQYF. CDR3 DNA: TGTGCCAGCAGTGAACCTACAGGGGCTGAGCAGTACTTC.

The table lists this clonotype with a few counts. The chain uses TRBV7-9 and TRBJ2-7, with no clear D. CDR1 SEHNR and CDR2 FQNEAQ come from the germline V gene (reference sequence). Trimming left V 4 bases short and J 3 bases short, with 7 bases between. The CDR3 has 12 residues. DNA of the CDR3: TGTGCCAGCAGCTCCCGTCTCTACGAGCAGTACTTC. Translated: CASSSRLYEQYF.

Only a few counts were recorded for this clonotype. The J gene is TRBJ2-7, the V gene TRBV5-1; weak D call: TRBD2 (6 bases). Deletions cut 0 bases from V and 6 bases from J, with 10 bases between. CDR1 and CDR2 from the germline V gene are SGHRS and YFSETQ. The CDR3 spans 13 residues. CDR3 nucleotide sequence: TGCGCCAGCAGCTTGGGGAGGGATTTCGAGCAGTACTTC. As protein: CASSLGRDFEQYF.

The rearrangement links TRBV3-1 to TRBJ2-3; no firm D call. Trimming took 0 bases from V and 1 from J, leaving 8 bases between them. There are 15 residues in the CDR3. Germline V gene data show CDR1 as LGHDT and CDR2 as YNNKEL (reference sequence). In DNA, the CDR3 is TGTGCCAGCAGCCAAGATCCGTGGGGCACAGATACGCAGTATTTT. Residues: CASSQDPWGTDTQYF.